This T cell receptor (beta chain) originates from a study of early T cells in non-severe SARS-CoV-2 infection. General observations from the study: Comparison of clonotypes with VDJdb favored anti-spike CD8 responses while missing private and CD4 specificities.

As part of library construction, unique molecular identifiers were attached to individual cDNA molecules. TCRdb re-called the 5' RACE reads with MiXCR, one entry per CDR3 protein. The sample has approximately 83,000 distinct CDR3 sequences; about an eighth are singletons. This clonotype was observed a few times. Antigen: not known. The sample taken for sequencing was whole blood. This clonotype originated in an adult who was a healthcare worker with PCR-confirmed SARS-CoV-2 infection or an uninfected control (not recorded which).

CDR3 nucleotides: TGTGCCAGCAGCGAAGGGACAGGGGGATACCACGAGCAGTACTTC. Its translation: CASSEGTGGYHEQYF. The chain is built from TRBV7-6 and TRBJ2-7; TRBD1 aligns across 11 bases. CDR1 is SGHVS, CDR2 FNYEAQ, per germline. This CDR3 has 15 amino acids. V shed 5 bases, J shed 5 bases, and the junction held 8 bases outside the gene matches. Drawing the rest from reference TRBV7-6 and TRBJ2-7, the complete variable domain is GAGVSQSPRYKVTKRGQDVALRCDPISGHVSLYWYRQALGQGPEFLTYFNYEAQQDKSGLPNDRFSAERPEGSISTLTIQRTEQRDSAMYRCASSEGTGGYHEQYFGPGTRLTVT.